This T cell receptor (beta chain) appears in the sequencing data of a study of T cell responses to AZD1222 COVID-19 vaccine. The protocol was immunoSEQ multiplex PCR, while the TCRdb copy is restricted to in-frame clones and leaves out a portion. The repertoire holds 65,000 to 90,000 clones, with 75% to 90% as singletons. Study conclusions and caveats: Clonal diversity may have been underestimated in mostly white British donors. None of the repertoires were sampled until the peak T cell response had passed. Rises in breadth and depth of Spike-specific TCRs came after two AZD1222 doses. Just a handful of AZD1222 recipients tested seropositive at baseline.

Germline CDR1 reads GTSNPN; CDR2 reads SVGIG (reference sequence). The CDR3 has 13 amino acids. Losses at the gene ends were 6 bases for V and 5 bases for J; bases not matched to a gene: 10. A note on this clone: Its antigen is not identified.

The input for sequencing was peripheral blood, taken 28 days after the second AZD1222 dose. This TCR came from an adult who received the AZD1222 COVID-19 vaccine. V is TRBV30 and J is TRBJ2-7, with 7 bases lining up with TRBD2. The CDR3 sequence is CACGEGLRDEQYF. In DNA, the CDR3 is TGTGCCTGCGGGGAGGGGTTGAGAGACGAGCAGTACTTC.